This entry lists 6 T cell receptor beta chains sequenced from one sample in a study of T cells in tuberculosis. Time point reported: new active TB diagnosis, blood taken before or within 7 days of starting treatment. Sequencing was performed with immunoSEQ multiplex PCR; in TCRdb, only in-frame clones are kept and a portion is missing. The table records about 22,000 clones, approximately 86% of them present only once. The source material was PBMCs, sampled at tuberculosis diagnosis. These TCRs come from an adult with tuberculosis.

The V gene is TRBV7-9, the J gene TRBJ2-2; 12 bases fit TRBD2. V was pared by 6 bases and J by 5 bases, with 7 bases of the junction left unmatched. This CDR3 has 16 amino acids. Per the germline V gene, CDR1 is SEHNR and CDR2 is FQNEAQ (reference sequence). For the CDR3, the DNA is TGTGCCAGCAGACTAGCGGGGGGAGGAGAGACCGGGGAGCTGTTTTTT. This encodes CASRLAGGGETGELFF.

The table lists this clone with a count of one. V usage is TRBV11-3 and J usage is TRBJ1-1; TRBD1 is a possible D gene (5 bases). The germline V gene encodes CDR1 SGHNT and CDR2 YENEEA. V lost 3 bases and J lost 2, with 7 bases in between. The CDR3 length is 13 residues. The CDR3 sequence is CASSFDSNTEAFF. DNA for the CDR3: TGTGCCAGCAGCTTCGACAGTAACACTGAAGCTTTCTTT. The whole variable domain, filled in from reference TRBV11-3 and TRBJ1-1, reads EAGVVQSPRYKIIEKKQPVAFWCNPISGHNTLYWYLQNLGQGPELLIRYENEEAVDDSQLPKDRFSAERLKGVDSTLKIQPAELGDSAVYLCASSFDSNTEAFFGQGTRLTVV.

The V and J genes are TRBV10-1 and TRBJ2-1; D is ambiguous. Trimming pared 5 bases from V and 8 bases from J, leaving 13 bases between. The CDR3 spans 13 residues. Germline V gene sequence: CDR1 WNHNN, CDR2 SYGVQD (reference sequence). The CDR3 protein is CASSYTLGDEQFF. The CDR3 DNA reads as TGCGCCAGCAGTTATACCCTGGGCGATGAGCAGTTCTTC.

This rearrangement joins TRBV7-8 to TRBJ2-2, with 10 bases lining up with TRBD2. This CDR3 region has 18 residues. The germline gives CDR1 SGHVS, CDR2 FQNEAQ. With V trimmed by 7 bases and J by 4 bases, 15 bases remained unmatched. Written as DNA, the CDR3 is TGTGCCAGCACCCCGGTGGGGCTAGCGGGGGCCTCCACCGGGGAGCTGTTTTTT. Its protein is CASTPVGLAGASTGELFF.

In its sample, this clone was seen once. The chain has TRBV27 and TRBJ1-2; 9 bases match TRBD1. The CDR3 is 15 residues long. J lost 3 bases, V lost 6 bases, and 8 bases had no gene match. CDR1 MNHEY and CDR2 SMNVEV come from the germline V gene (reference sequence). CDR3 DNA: TGTGCCAGCAGCATGGACAGGGGACTATACTATGGCTACACCTTC. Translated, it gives CASSMDRGLYYGYTF.

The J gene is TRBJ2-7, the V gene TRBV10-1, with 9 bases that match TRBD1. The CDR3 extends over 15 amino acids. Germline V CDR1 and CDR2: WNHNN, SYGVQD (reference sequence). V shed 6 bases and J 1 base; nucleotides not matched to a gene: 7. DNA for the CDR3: TGCGCCAGCAGAGTCTGGACAGGGGAGTCCTACGAGCAGTACTTC. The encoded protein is CASRVWTGESYEQYF.